This T cell receptor beta chain was documented in a study of graft-versus-host responses after intestinal transplantation. Study-level information: All recipients were given anti-thymocyte globulin induction, and tacrolimus and steroids were then administered for 2 to 3 years.

Measured with immunoSEQ multiplex PCR; TCRdb has only the in-frame clones, and not every one. The profile shows 65,000 to 100,000 clones, 85% to 95% of them singletons. The CDR3 spans 17 residues. Germline CDR1 is SEHNR and CDR2 is FQNEAQ (reference sequence). V trimming: 1 base; J trimming: 3 bases; junction bases outside the gene matches: 10. Study-level results: Declining HvG levels early post-transplant were linked to peak circulating GvH clone levels. Recipient marrow contained GvH clones, some of which appeared first in ileum or blood. Individuals who had graft-donor T cell macrochimerism had allografts that showed high graft-versus-host to host-versus-graft clonal ratios.

On this clone: Antigen: not known.

The chain has TRBV7-9 and TRBJ2-7; TRBD1 matches at 9 bases. The receptor comes from a human donor who was the organ donor for an intestinal transplant. Sequencing was performed on unstimulated CD8+ T cells sorted from spleen or lymph node cells, taken before transplant. CDR3 residues: CASSLGMNRGLSYEQYF. In nucleotides, the CDR3 is TGTGCCAGCAGCTTAGGGATGAACAGGGGGCTAAGCTACGAGCAGTACTTC.